This T cell receptor beta chain was sequenced in a study of blood T cell repertoires in COVID-19. About the study: The origin of the acute and convalescent COVID-19 samples was the United States, Italy and Spain. T cells, B-cell-depleted T cells, or PBMCs supplied cDNA or gDNA.

Losses at the gene ends were 0 bases for V and 5 bases for J; bases not matched to a gene: 8. The CDR3 runs 16 residues. Germline V CDR1 and CDR2: LGHDT, YNNKEL (reference sequence). In the original workflow: Reference gene primers were amplified, and this amplification served to estimate nucleated cell counts. The repertoire was sequenced with immunoSEQ multiplex PCR; TCRdb's copy has only in-frame clones and lacks some. The V and J calls and the clone size are those of that table, but D and trimming were determined from the DNA. Found here are about 200,000 clones, about 86% of them singletons; the top ten hold around 1.5%.

This clonotype originated in a man between 18 and 29 years old with active or convalescent COVID-19. Sequenced: peripheral blood. The rearrangement uses TRBV3-1 (or the pseudogene TRBV3-2) and TRBJ2-7; 9 bases fit TRBD2. The CDR3 region has the DNA TGTGCCAGCAGCCAAGAAGGGGTAGCGGGAGTGCACGAGCAGTACTTC. It codes for CASSQEGVAGVHEQYF.